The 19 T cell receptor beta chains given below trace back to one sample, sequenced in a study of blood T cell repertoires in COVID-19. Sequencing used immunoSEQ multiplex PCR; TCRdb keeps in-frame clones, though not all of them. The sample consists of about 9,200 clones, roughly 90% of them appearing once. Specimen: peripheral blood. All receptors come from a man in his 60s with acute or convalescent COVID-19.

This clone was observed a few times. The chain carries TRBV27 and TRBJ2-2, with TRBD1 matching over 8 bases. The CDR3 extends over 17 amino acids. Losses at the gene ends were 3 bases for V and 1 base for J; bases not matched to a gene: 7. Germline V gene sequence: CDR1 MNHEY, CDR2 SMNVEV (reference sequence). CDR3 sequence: CASSFTGGSLNTGELFF. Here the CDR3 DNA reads TGTGCCAGCAGTTTCACAGGGGGTTCCCTGAACACCGGGGAGCTGTTTTTT.

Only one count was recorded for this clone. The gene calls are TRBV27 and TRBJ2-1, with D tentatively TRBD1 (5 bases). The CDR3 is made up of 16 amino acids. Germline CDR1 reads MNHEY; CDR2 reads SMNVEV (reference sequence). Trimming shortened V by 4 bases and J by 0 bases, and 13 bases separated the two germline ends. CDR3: CASSSQGLSSYNEQFF. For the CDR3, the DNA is TGTGCCAGCAGTTCGCAGGGTTTGAGCTCCTACAATGAGCAGTTCTTC.

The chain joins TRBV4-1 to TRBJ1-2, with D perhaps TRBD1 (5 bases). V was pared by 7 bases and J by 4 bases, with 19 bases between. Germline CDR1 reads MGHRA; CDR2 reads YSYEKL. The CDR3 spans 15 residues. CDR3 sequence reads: CASTTGPRGGYGYTF. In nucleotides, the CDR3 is TGCGCCAGCACCACCGGGCCCCGCGGGGGCTATGGCTACACCTTC.

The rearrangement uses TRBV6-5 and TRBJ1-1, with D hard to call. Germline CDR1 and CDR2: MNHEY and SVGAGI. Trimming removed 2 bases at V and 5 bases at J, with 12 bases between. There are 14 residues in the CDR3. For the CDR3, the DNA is TGTGCCAGCAGTTACGTCGGGGAAACGACTGAAGCTTTCTTT. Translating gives CASSYVGETTEAFF.

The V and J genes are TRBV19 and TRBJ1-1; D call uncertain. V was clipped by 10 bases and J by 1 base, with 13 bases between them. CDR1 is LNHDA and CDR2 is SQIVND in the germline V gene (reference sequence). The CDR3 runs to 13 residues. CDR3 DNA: TGTGCCACCAGAAGGAGAGAGAACACTGAAGCTTTCTTT. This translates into CATRRRENTEAFF.

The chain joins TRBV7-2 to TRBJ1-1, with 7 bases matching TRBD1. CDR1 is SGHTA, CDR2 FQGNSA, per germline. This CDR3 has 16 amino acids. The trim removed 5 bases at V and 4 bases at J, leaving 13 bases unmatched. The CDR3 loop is CASSAVAGGRVTEAFF. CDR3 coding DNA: TGTGCCAGCAGCGCAGTGGCAGGGGGTAGGGTCACTGAAGCTTTCTTT. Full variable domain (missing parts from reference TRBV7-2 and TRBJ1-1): GAGVSQSPSNKVTEKGKDVELRCDPISGHTALYWYRQSLGQGLEFLIYFQGNSAPDKSGLPSDRFSAERTGGSVSTLTIQRTQQEDSAVYLCASSAVAGGRVTEAFFGQGTRLTVV.

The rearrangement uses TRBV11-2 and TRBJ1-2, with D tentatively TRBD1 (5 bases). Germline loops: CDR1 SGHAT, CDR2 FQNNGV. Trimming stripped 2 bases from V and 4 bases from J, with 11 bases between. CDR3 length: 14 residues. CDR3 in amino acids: CASSLREGAYGYTF. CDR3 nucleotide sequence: TGTGCCAGCAGCTTAAGAGAAGGGGCCTATGGCTACACCTTC.

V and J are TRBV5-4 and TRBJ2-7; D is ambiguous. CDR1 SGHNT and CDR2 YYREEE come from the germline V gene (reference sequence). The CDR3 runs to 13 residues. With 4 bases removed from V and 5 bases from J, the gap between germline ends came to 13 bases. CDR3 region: CASSRGLGHEQYF. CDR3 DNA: TGTGCCAGCAGCCGAGGCCTAGGTCACGAGCAGTACTTC.

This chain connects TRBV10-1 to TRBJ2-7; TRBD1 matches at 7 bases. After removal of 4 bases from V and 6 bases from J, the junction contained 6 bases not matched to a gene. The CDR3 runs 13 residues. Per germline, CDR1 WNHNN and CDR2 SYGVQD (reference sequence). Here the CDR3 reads CASSGTGTGEQYF. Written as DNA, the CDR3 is TGCGCCAGCAGTGGGACAGGTACTGGCGAGCAGTACTTC.

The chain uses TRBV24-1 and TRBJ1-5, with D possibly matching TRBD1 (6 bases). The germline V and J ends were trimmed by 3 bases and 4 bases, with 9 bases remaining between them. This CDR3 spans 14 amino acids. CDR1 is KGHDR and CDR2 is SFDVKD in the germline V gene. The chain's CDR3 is CATSDRQANQPQHF. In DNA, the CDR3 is TGTGCCACCAGTGATCGACAGGCAAATCAGCCCCAGCATTTT.

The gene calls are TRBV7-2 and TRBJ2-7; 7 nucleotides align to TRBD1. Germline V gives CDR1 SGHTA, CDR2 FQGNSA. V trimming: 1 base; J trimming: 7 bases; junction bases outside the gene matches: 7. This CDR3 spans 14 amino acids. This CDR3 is CASSLGQGHWEQYV. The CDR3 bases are TGTGCCAGCAGCTTAGGACAGGGCCACTGGGAGCAGTACGTC.

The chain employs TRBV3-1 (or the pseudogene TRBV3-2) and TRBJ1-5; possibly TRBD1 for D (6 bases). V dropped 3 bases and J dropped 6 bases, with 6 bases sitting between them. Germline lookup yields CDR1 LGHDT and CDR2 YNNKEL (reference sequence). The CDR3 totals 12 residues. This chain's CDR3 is CASSHRGQPQHF. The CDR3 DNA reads TGTGCCAGCAGCCACAGGGGTCAGCCCCAGCATTTT.

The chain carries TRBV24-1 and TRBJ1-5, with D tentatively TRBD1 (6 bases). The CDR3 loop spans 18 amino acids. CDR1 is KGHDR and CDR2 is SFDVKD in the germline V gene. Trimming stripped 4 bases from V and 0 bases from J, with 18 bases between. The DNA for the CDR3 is TGTGCCACCAGTGAAGGGGGGGGGAAGCAGTATAGCAATCAGCCCCAGCATTTT. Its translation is CATSEGGGKQYSNQPQHF.

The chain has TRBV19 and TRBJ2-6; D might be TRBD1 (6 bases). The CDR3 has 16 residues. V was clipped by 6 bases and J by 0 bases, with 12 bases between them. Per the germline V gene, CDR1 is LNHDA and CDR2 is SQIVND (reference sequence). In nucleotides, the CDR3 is TGTGCCAGTAGCTTAACAGGGCCCTCTGGGGCCAACGTCCTGACTTTC. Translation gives CASSLTGPSGANVLTF. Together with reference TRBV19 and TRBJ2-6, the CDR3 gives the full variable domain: DGGITQSPKYLFRKEGQNVTLSCEQNLNHDAMYWYRQDPGQGLRLIYYSQIVNDFQKGDIAEGYSVSREKKESFPLTVTSAQKNPTAFYLCASSLTGPSGANVLTFGAGSRLTVL.

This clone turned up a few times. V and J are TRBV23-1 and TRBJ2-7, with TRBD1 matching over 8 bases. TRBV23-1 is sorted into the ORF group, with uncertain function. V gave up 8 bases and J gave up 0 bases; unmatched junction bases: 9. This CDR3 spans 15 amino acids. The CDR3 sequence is CASWGTGKSSYEQYV. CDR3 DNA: TGCGCCAGCTGGGGGACAGGCAAGAGCTCCTACGAGCAGTACGTC.

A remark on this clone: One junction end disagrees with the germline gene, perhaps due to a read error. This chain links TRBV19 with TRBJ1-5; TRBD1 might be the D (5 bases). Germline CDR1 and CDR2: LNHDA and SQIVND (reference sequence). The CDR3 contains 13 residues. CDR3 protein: CAISPRGNQPQHF. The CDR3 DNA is TGTGCCATTAGTCCCAGGGGCAATCAGCCCCAGCATTTT.

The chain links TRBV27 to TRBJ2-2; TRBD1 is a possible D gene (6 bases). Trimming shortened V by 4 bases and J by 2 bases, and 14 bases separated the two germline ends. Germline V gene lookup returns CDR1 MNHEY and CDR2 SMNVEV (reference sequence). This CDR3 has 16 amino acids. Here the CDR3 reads CASSSGQKLNTGELFF. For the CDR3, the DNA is TGTGCCAGCAGTTCAGGACAGAAACTCAACACCGGGGAGCTGTTTTTT.

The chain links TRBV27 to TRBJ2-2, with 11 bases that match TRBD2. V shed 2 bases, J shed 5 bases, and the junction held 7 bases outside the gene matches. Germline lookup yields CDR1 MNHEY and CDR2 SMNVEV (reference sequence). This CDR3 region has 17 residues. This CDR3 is CASSLNGLAGPTGELFF. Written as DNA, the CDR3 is TGTGCCAGCAGTTTAAACGGACTAGCGGGTCCGACCGGGGAGCTGTTTTTT.

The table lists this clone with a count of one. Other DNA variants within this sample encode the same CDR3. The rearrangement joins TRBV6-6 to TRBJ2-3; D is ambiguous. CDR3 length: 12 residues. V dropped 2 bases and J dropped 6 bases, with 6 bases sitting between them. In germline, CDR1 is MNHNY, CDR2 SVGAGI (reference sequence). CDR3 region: CASSYLADTQYF. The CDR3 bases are TGTGCCAGCAGTTACCTTGCGGATACGCAGTATTTT.